The clone carrying this TCR beta chain showed up just once. The antigen remains undetermined. Carried by the TCR beta cDNA libraries were unique molecular identifiers. One entry per CDR3 protein, called by TCRdb with MiXCR from the PCR reads. The sample records about 820,000 distinct CDR3 sequences, roughly 50% being singletons. These data come from a study of post-analysis software for immune sequencing data. Study outcomes and limitations: Those with multiple sclerosis, the patient group, showed significantly lower normalized Chao1 diversity than controls. Compared with controls, patients had more of about 5 TRBV segments, including TRBV5-6, TRBV5-1 and TRBV20-1.

CDR3 length equals 15 residues. The V gene lost 5 bases and the J gene lost 3 bases, with 17 bases spanning the gap. This chain connects TRBV12-3 or TRBV12-4 to TRBJ2-7, with D unresolved. The sequenced sample was blood. This TCR was recovered from a girl aged 10-17 years with multiple sclerosis. DNA of the CDR3: TGTGCCAGCAGTCTGGGGTCATCCCCGGGCTACGAGCAGTACTTC. The encoded protein is CASSLGSSPGYEQYF.